The following is a T cell receptor beta chain sequence with its context. Its matching antigen is unknown. The source of the sample is a study of T cell responses to AZD1222 COVID-19 vaccine. Findings and caveats of the study: Along spike, vaccine-associated CD4 TCRs were found throughout, with dominance at 160-218 and 743-854. Recipients of two AZD1222 doses showed rising Spike-specific TCR breadth and depth.

Method: immunoSEQ multiplex PCR; TCRdb's copy keeps in-frame clones and lacks some. The sample carries 150,000 to 200,000 clones, approximately 91% recorded once. The germline V gene encodes CDR1 LGHDT and CDR2 YNNKEL (reference sequence). CDR3 length equals 16 residues. With 4 bases removed from V and 5 bases from J, the gap between germline ends came to 20 bases. The sequence derives from an adult in good health. This chain connects TRBV3-1 (or the pseudogene TRBV3-2) to TRBJ1-2; D is uncertain. The sequenced sample was peripheral blood, obtained on day 0 of AZD1222 vaccination. DNA of the CDR3: TGTGCCAGCAGCCGCCTCCGAGGCCTCTTCCCATATGGCTACACCTTC. This codes for CASSRLRGLFPYGYTF.